This T cell receptor beta chain was captured in a study of human T cells and chemical hapten exposure. One entry per CDR3 protein, called by TCRdb with MiXCR from the RACE reads. Of about 380,000 distinct CDR3 sequences listed, about 6.9% are singletons. The CDR3 length is 16 residues. Germline V gives CDR1 SGHKS, CDR2 YYEKEE (reference sequence). V was pared by 4 bases and J by 4 bases, with 20 bases between. Time point of the sample: patch test 2, 6 weeks after DPC sensitization. As to treatment: therapeutic diphenylcyclopropenone sensitization with weekly scalp DPC. This clonotype came up many times.

This receptor was identified in a woman aged 18-29 years with alopecia areata. Some clones in this sample may be carry-over from other donors' samples. Sequencing was performed on whole blood, taken in connection with sensitization to the hapten diphenylcyclopropenone (DPC). The rearrangement links TRBV5-5 to TRBJ1-2; D is unclear. CDR3 amino acids: CASSVRFDGQTYGYTF. CDR3 nucleotide sequence: TGTGCCAGCAGCGTTAGGTTCGACGGGCAGACCTATGGCTACACCTTC. Looking up the rest from reference TRBV5-5 and TRBJ1-2 gives the full variable domain: DAGVTQSPTHLIKTRGQQVTLRCSPISGHKSVSWYQQVLGQGPQFIFQYYEKEERGRGNFPDRFSARQFPNYSSELNVNALLLGDSALYLCASSVRFDGQTYGYTFGSGTRLTVV.